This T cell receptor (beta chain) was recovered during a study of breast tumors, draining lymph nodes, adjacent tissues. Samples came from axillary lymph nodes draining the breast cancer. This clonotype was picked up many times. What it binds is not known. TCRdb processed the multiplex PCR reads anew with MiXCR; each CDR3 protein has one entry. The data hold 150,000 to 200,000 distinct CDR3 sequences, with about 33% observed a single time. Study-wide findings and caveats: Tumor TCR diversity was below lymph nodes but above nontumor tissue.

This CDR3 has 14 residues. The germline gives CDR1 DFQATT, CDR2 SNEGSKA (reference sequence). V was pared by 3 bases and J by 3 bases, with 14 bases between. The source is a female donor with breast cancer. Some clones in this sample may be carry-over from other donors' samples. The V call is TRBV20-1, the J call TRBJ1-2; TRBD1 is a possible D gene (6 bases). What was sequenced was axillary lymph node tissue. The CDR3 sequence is CSARDSRLHYGYTF. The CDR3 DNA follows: TGCAGTGCTAGGGACAGTCGTTTGCACTATGGCTACACCTTC.